Presented here are 25 T cell receptor beta chains from one specimen sequenced in a study of blood T cell repertoires in COVID-19. Assay used: immunoSEQ multiplex PCR; TCRdb lists only in-frame clones, some missing. Among roughly 150,000 clones listed, 83% were seen once. The sequenced sample was peripheral blood. The receptors were gathered from a woman in her seventies who had recovered from COVID-19.

Only a few counts were recorded for this clone. Mismatch with germline at one junction end may stem from a read error. V and J are TRBV20-1 and TRBJ2-7, with 11 bases fitting TRBD2. This CDR3 region has 12 residues. Looked up from germline, CDR1 is DFQATT and CDR2 is SNEGSKA (reference sequence). CDR3 DNA: TGCAGTGCTAGTGTGGGACTAGCGGAGTTGAGCTTC. As protein: CSASVGLAELSF.

This clone was seen more than once but under ten times. The chain recombines TRBV4-1 with TRBJ2-1, with 11 bases fitting TRBD2. This CDR3 region has 17 residues. The germline V gene has CDR1 MGHRA and CDR2 YSYEKL. J was trimmed by 8 bases and V by 1 base; bases with no gene match: 10. CDR3 in amino acids: CASSQVHLAGGGDEQFF. CDR3 nucleotide sequence: TGCGCCAGCAGCCAAGTCCACCTAGCGGGGGGCGGGGATGAGCAGTTCTTC.

The V and J genes are TRBV7-2 and TRBJ2-1; tentative D call: TRBD2 (5 bases). This CDR3 comprises 14 residues. V was pared by 4 bases and J by 9 bases, with 16 bases between. The V gene's germline CDR1 is SGHTA and CDR2 FQGNSA. The DNA of the CDR3 is TGTGCCAGCAGCTCGGCCCCACTAGGAACTGAGCAGTTCTTC. Residues: CASSSAPLGTEQFF.

The chain couples TRBV27 to TRBJ2-3; a possible D gene is TRBD2 (6 bases). Germline lookup yields CDR1 MNHEY and CDR2 SMNVEV (reference sequence). Deletions cut 6 bases from V and 9 bases from J, with 19 bases between. This CDR3 spans 14 amino acids. The CDR3 is CASSGAWTTRTQYF. CDR3 nucleotides: TGTGCCAGCAGCGGGGCTTGGACTACGAGGACGCAGTATTTT.

The CDR3 coding sequence is TGTGCCATCAGTGAGTCCCCCGACAGGGGTGGAAACACCATATATTTT. Translation gives CAISESPDRGGNTIYF. J is TRBJ1-3 and V is TRBV10-3, with 8 bases aligning to TRBD1. CDR3 size: 16 residues. Germline CDR1 and CDR2: ENHRY and SYGVKD. V dropped 0 bases and J dropped 3; count of bases not matched to a gene: 4.

The V call is TRBV30, the J call TRBJ2-5, with 7 bases that match TRBD2. This CDR3 is 14 amino acids long. J gave up 5 bases and V 3 bases, and 9 bases lay outside the gene matches. In germline, CDR1 is GTSNPN, CDR2 SVGIG (reference sequence). CDR3 nucleotide sequence: TGTGCCTGGAGCGTTGGAGGAGCGGGGGAGACCCAGTACTTC. Protein sequence: CAWSVGGAGETQYF. Variable domain in full (rest from reference TRBV30 and TRBJ2-5): SQTIHQWPATLVQPVGSPLSLECTVEGTSNPNLYWYRQAAGRGLQLLFYSVGIGQISSEVPQNLSASRPQDRQFILSSKKLLLSDSGFYLCAWSVGGAGETQYFGPGTRLLVL.

The chain joins TRBV6-4 to TRBJ2-3; 11 nucleotides align to TRBD2. The CDR3 runs 16 residues. Germline CDR1 and CDR2: MRHNA and SNTAGT. V was clipped by 6 bases and J by 4 bases; unmatched bases: 9. The DNA for the CDR3 is TGTGCCAGCAGCACCCTTAGCGGGAGGGGCCCAGATACGCAGTATTTT. The encoded protein is CASSTLSGRGPDTQYF.

The V and J genes are TRBV4-1 and TRBJ2-1; 7 nucleotides match TRBD2. This CDR3 is built from 14 residues. Germline-derived CDR1 and CDR2 are MGHRA and YSYEKL. V lost 4 bases, J lost 9 bases, and 9 bases stayed unmatched. CDR3 sequence: CASSRTSAWGEQFF. For the CDR3, the DNA is TGCGCCAGCAGCCGTACTAGCGCTTGGGGTGAGCAGTTCTTC.

There are a few counts of this clone. The chain has TRBV5-1 and TRBJ1-2; 12 bases line up with TRBD1. Germline V gene sequence: CDR1 SGHRS, CDR2 YFSETQ. CDR3 length: 15 residues. V lost 3 bases, J lost 3 bases, and 3 bases stayed unmatched. CDR3 nucleotides: TGCGCCAGCAGCTGGGGACAGGGGGCAGACTATGGCTACACCTTC. This gives the protein CASSWGQGADYGYTF.

The chain joins TRBV18 to TRBJ1-1; 10 nucleotides match TRBD1. Germline lookup yields CDR1 KGHSH and CDR2 LQKENI. The J segment lost 5 bases and the V segment lost 6 bases, leaving 9 bases of the junction unmatched. The CDR3 length is 15 residues. The CDR3 sequence: CASSPFRDRGTEAFF. The CDR3 region has the DNA TGTGCCAGCTCCCCTTTCCGGGACAGGGGAACTGAAGCTTTCTTT.

V usage is TRBV13 and J usage is TRBJ2-1, with 11 bases lining up with TRBD2. V dropped 5 bases and J dropped 9; count of bases not matched to a gene: 6. CDR1 PRHDT and CDR2 FYEKMQ come from the germline V gene (reference sequence). The CDR3 is 14 amino acids. The CDR3 spells CASSPLAGEGEQFF. CDR3 nucleotides: TGTGCCAGCAGCCCACTAGCGGGAGAGGGTGAGCAGTTCTTC.

The genes are TRBV27 and TRBJ1-5, with D hard to call. The CDR3 extends over 14 amino acids. V lost 1 base to trimming and J lost 2 bases, with 6 bases between them. Germline CDR1 MNHEY, CDR2 SMNVEV (reference sequence). CDR3 in DNA: TGTGCCAGCAGTTTATGGTCAGGCAATCAGCCCCAGCATTTT. This encodes CASSLWSGNQPQHF.

In this sample, this clone turned up once. The chain joins TRBV6-5 to TRBJ1-4; no firm D call. Deletions cut 6 bases from V and 7 bases from J, with 12 bases between. This CDR3 has 13 amino acids. The germline gives CDR1 MNHEY, CDR2 SVGAGI. CDR3 sequence reads: CASRRAQTEKLFF. The CDR3 nucleotides are TGTGCCAGCAGGAGGGCACAGACTGAAAAACTGTTTTTT.

The genes are TRBV10-3 and TRBJ1-2; tentatively, D is TRBD1 (5 bases). The V gene's germline CDR1 is ENHRY and CDR2 SYGVKD. The ends were cut back, 2 bases at V and 8 bases at J, with 18 bases in the middle. The CDR3 loop spans 15 amino acids. The CDR3 nucleotides are TGTGCCATCAGTGAGGGTCAGGGTGGCGGTCACGGCTACACCTTC. As protein: CAISEGQGGGHGYTF.

This chain links TRBV5-1 with TRBJ1-1; D uncertain. Germline-derived CDR1 and CDR2 are SGHRS and YFSETQ. The CDR3 totals 14 residues. Trimming cost V 4 bases and J 2 bases, with 12 bases left between them. This chain's CDR3 is CASSGGPGNTEAFF. CDR3 in DNA: TGCGCCAGCAGCGGCGGTCCGGGAAACACTGAAGCTTTCTTT.

This sequence joins TRBV27 and TRBJ2-7, with 12 nucleotides matching TRBD1. CDR1 and CDR2 (germline): MNHEY, SMNVEV (reference sequence). V lost 7 bases, J lost 4 bases, and 5 bases stayed unmatched. This CDR3 is built from 14 residues. CDR3 DNA sequence: TGTGCCAGCAAGCGGGACAGGGGGCGTTACGAGCAGTACTTC. This codes for CASKRDRGRYEQYF.

The V and J genes are TRBV6-5 and TRBJ2-7; D perhaps matches TRBD1 (7 bases). Germline V gives CDR1 MNHEY, CDR2 SVGAGI. Trimming left V 0 bases short and J 7 bases short, with 13 bases between. The length of the CDR3 is 14 residues. Here the CDR3 DNA reads TGTGCCAGCAGTTACTCGCGGCAGGGGGGTGAGCAGTACTTC. It is translated as CASSYSRQGGEQYF.

V is TRBV19 and J is TRBJ1-3; D perhaps matches TRBD1 (6 bases). V gave up 5 bases and J gave up 0 bases, with 23 bases separating them. The CDR3 has 19 amino acids. Looked up from germline, CDR1 is LNHDA and CDR2 is SQIVND (reference sequence). The CDR3 nucleotides are TGTGCCAGTAGTCCACCTCCGGGACAACGATACACCTCTGGAAACACCATATATTTT. Protein product: CASSPPPGQRYTSGNTIYF.

This chain uses TRBV19 with TRBJ2-5; 12 bases are a match to TRBD2. CDR3 length: 18 amino acids. Germline CDR1 LNHDA, CDR2 SQIVND (reference sequence). Losses at the gene ends were 3 bases for V and 7 bases for J; bases not matched to a gene: 15. CDR3 sequence: CASSIMASGRGSQGTQYF. Written as DNA, the CDR3 is TGTGCCAGTAGTATTATGGCTAGCGGGAGGGGGTCCCAGGGGACCCAGTACTTC.

The gene calls are TRBV6-6 and TRBJ2-5; TRBD2 matches at 13 bases. The CDR3 runs 16 residues. Losses at the gene ends were 6 bases for V and 5 bases for J; bases not matched to a gene: 9. Germline V gene lookup returns CDR1 MNHNY and CDR2 SVGAGI (reference sequence). The DNA of the CDR3 is TGTGCCAGCAGCCCCACTAGCGGGGGGGCCGGGGAGACCCAGTACTTC. This codes for CASSPTSGGAGETQYF.

V usage is TRBV10-3 and J usage is TRBJ2-7; D is possibly TRBD1 (6 bases). The germline V gene has CDR1 ENHRY and CDR2 SYGVKD. Trimming left V 6 bases short and J 0 bases short, with 12 bases between. CDR3 length: 14 amino acids. The CDR3 protein is CAIRLDSSSYEQYF. CDR3 DNA: TGTGCCATCAGATTGGACAGTAGCTCCTACGAGCAGTACTTC.

The chain joins TRBV14 to TRBJ1-2; D uncertain. The CDR3 extends over 12 amino acids. Trimming cost V 11 bases and J 4 bases, with 14 bases left between them. Germline V gene sequence: CDR1 SGHDN, CDR2 FVKESK. CDR3 DNA: TGTGCCCCGCTGCGGGCGGGCTATGGCTACACCTTC. Its protein is CAPLRAGYGYTF.

The chain joins TRBV19 to TRBJ2-3, with 10 bases identical to TRBD1. V gave up 4 bases and J gave up 1 base; unmatched junction bases: 11. Germline loops: CDR1 LNHDA, CDR2 SQIVND (reference sequence). The CDR3 spans 18 residues. The CDR3 DNA reads as TGTGCCAGTAGTACGAACCGGGACAGGGGATGGGGCACAGATACGCAGTATTTT. Residues: CASSTNRDRGWGTDTQYF.

This chain links TRBV10-3 with TRBJ2-7; TRBD1 matches 8 bases. The V gene end was trimmed by 4 bases and the J gene end by 2 bases; junction bases not matched to a gene: 16. The germline gives CDR1 ENHRY, CDR2 SYGVKD. The CDR3 runs to 18 residues. This CDR3 reads CAISAQSGQGLPTYEQYF. The CDR3 nucleotides read TGTGCCATCAGTGCCCAGTCCGGACAGGGATTACCAACCTACGAGCAGTACTTC.

V is TRBV24-1 and J is TRBJ2-3; 9 bases align to TRBD1. The germline V gene has CDR1 KGHDR and CDR2 SFDVKD. CDR3 length: 16 amino acids. V gave up 1 base and J gave up 3 bases; unmatched junction bases: 4. The CDR3 sequence: CATSDLVTGGTDTQYF. CDR3 sequence (DNA): TGTGCCACCAGTGATTTAGTGACAGGGGGTACAGATACGCAGTATTTT.